This T cell receptor (beta chain) was sequenced during a study of breast tumors, draining lymph nodes, adjacent tissues. Notes on the study in general: Luminal-like breast cancer showed significantly higher tumor–nontumor repertoire similarity than basal-like. Tumor repertoires ranked between lymph nodes and nontumor tissue in diversity, with V and J gene preferences.

The sample holds many counts of this clonotype. The antigen remains undetermined. The CDR3 length is 13 residues. The junction had 8 bases not matched to a gene; V was cut back by 4 bases and J by 8 bases. CDR1 is SQVTM, CDR2 ANQGSEA, per germline. TCRdb re-called the multiplex PCR reads with MiXCR, one entry per CDR3 protein. Counted here are tens of thousands of distinct CDR3 sequences, around 28% occurring once; the ten biggest clones make up about 8%. Breast cancer patients provided tissue from their axillary draining lymph nodes. The TCR sequence derives from a female donor with breast cancer. Some clones in this sample may be carry-over from other donors' samples. The sample taken for sequencing was axillary lymph node tissue. The chain recombines TRBV29-1 with TRBJ2-1; 7 nucleotides match TRBD1. The CDR3 DNA sequence: TGCAGCGTTGCTCGACAGGGTGGGGATGAGCAGTTCTTC. Protein product: CSVARQGGDEQFF.